One sample yielded the 7 T cell receptor beta chains listed below, sequenced in a study of PD-L1 blockade in urothelial cancer. Time point: pretreatment peripheral blood. Only in-frame clones appear in the TCRdb table, and some are missing; sequencing was by immunoSEQ multiplex PCR. The sample carries tens of thousands of clones, under 90% recorded once. The material was PBMCs, obtained around atezolizumab (anti-PD-L1) treatment. The origin of the receptors is a man between 65 and 85 years old with urothelial cancer.

This clone was found a few times. The chain couples TRBV30 to TRBJ1-2; D is undetermined. The ends were cut back, 0 bases at V and 4 bases at J, with 9 bases in the middle. CDR1 is GTSNPN, CDR2 SVGIG, per germline (reference sequence). This CDR3 is 13 amino acids long. Written as DNA, the CDR3 is TGTGCCTGGAGTGTACTGAGTGGCTATGGCTACACCTTC. As protein: CAWSVLSGYGYTF.

The chain uses TRBV9 and TRBJ2-1; D gene unclear. Germline V gene sequence: CDR1 SGDLS, CDR2 YYNGEE. The V and J ends lost 0 bases and 9 bases respectively, with 10 bases between them. This CDR3 comprises 13 residues. CDR3 DNA sequence: TGTGCCAGCAGCGTAGTCTATGGCGGTGAGCAGTTCTTC. Its translation: CASSVVYGGEQFF.

The chain links TRBV2 to TRBJ1-5, with TRBD1 identical over 7 bases. Germline CDR1 and CDR2: SNHLY and FYNNEI. This CDR3 has 15 amino acids. The V and J ends lost 7 bases and 2 bases, in that order; junction bases with no gene match: 8. This CDR3 is CASNTYRGGNQPQHF. As DNA, the CDR3 is TGTGCCAGCAACACCTACAGGGGCGGCAATCAGCCCCAGCATTTT.

This clone came up once. V is TRBV9 and J is TRBJ2-5, with TRBD2 matching over 8 bases. V lost 4 bases, J lost 5 bases, and 7 bases stayed unmatched. Germline V gives CDR1 SGDLS, CDR2 YYNGEE. CDR3 length: 14 amino acids. CDR3 amino acids: CASSKDGTRETQYF. The CDR3 nucleotides read TGTGCCAGCAGCAAAGATGGGACTAGGGAGACCCAGTACTTC.

This sequence joins TRBV28 and TRBJ1-1; 8 bases align to TRBD1. Germline V gives CDR1 MDHEN, CDR2 SYDVKM. The CDR3 covers 13 residues. The J segment lost 10 bases and the V segment lost 6 bases, leaving 10 bases of the junction unmatched. The CDR3 protein is CASSPYVTGGAFF. The CDR3 region has the DNA TGTGCCAGCAGCCCATACGTAACAGGGGGAGCTTTCTTT.

This chain uses TRBV28 with TRBJ2-1, with a weak D call TRBD1 (6 bases). The CDR3 sequence is 12 residues long. Trimming pared 6 bases from V and 12 bases from J, leaving 15 bases between. CDR1 is MDHEN and CDR2 is SYDVKM in the germline V gene. The CDR3 region is CASSQRRGGQFF. CDR3 DNA: TGTGCCAGCAGCCAACGCAGGGGTGGGCAGTTCTTC. Full variable domain (missing parts from reference TRBV28 and TRBJ2-1): DVKVTQSSRYLVKRTGEKVFLECVQDMDHENMFWYRQDPGLGLRLIYFSYDVKMKEKGDIPEGYSVSREKKERFSLILESASTNQTSMYLCASSQRRGGQFFGPGTRLTVL.

This sequence joins TRBV10-3 and TRBJ2-5; perhaps TRBD1 as D (6 bases). V was cut by 4 bases and J by 5 bases, with 14 bases left in between. The CDR3 loop spans 14 amino acids. Germline-derived CDR1 and CDR2 are ENHRY and SYGVKD. The CDR3 spells CAISVDRTDETQYF. CDR3 nucleotide sequence: TGTGCCATCAGTGTAGACCGGACAGACGAGACCCAGTACTTC.